Each of the 28 T cell receptor beta chains below was sequenced from the same sample in a study of PD-L1 blockade in urothelial cancer. Time point indicated: peripheral blood 6 weeks after treatment start. TCRdb's table, derived via immunoSEQ multiplex PCR, lists solely in-frame clones and lacks some. Among some 120,000 clones listed, about 91% were seen once. Source: PBMCs, taken around atezolizumab (anti-PD-L1) treatment. All receptors derive from a man in his 60s with urothelial cancer.

The V gene is TRBV9, the J gene TRBJ2-2, with 10 bases that match TRBD2. The J segment lost 5 bases and the V segment lost 4 bases, leaving 14 bases of the junction unmatched. Germline V gene lookup returns CDR1 SGDLS and CDR2 YYNGEE. This CDR3 contains 18 residues. The CDR3 spells CASSPHISGRSGTGELFF. The CDR3 nucleotides are TGTGCCAGCAGCCCCCATATTAGCGGGAGGTCGGGGACCGGGGAGCTGTTTTTT.

The CDR3 DNA sequence: TGTGCCAGCAGTAAGGACAGGGGGCGCGGGAACATTCAGTACTTC. Translating gives CASSKDRGRGNIQYF. The chain joins TRBV6-5 to TRBJ2-4, with 11 bases matching TRBD1. CDR1 MNHEY and CDR2 SVGAGI come from the germline V gene. The CDR3 consists of 15 residues. V was clipped by 5 bases and J by 7 bases; unmatched bases: 7.

The chain combines TRBV7-2 with TRBJ2-3, with 11 nucleotides matching TRBD2. J lost 5 bases, V lost 1 base, and 11 bases had no gene match. This CDR3 is 18 amino acids long. Germline CDR1 and CDR2: SGHTA and FQGNSA. CDR3 in amino acids: CASSLVAGGPLVGDTQYF. For the CDR3, the DNA is TGTGCCAGCAGCTTAGTAGCGGGGGGGCCTTTAGTTGGAGATACGCAGTATTTT. Supplemented by reference TRBV7-2 and TRBJ2-3, the full variable domain reads GAGVSQSPSNKVTEKGKDVELRCDPISGHTALYWYRQSLGQGLEFLIYFQGNSAPDKSGLPSDRFSAERTGGSVSTLTIQRTQQEDSAVYLCASSLVAGGPLVGDTQYFGPGTRLTVL.

This chain connects TRBV13 to TRBJ2-1, with 9 bases that match TRBD1. This CDR3 contains 16 residues. Unmatched junction bases numbered 15, after V lost 6 bases and J lost 9 bases. Germline CDR1 is PRHDT and CDR2 is FYEKMQ (reference sequence). The CDR3 DNA is TGTGCCAGCAGAGAAACAGGGGGCCGATATACGACTGAGCAGTTCTTC. Amino acid sequence: CASRETGGRYTTEQFF.

The chain has TRBV5-1 and TRBJ2-2, with D maybe TRBD2 (5 bases). Per germline, CDR1 SGHRS and CDR2 YFSETQ. The CDR3 spans 16 residues. Trimming pared 5 bases from V and 1 base from J, leaving 15 bases between. CDR3 loop: CASRQASSMNTGELFF. The CDR3 DNA reads as TGCGCCAGCAGGCAGGCCTCTAGCATGAACACCGGGGAGCTGTTTTTT.

The gene calls are TRBV15 and TRBJ2-1, with TRBD2 matching 12 bases. The CDR3 loop spans 18 amino acids. The junction had 11 bases not matched to a gene; V was cut back by 0 bases and J by 8 bases. Germline lookup yields CDR1 LNHNV and CDR2 YYDKDF (reference sequence). As DNA, the CDR3 is TGTGCCACCAGCAGAGACCGGACTAGCGGGATGAGGGTAGATGAGCAGTTCTTC. It yields the protein CATSRDRTSGMRVDEQFF.

The count of this clone is one. J is TRBJ1-2 and V is TRBV4-3; 8 nucleotides agree with TRBD1. This CDR3 contains 16 residues. Germline V gene sequence: CDR1 LGHNA, CDR2 YSLEER. V dropped 0 bases and J dropped 2; count of bases not matched to a gene: 5. CDR3: CASSQDLGQANYGYTF. CDR3 DNA: TGCGCCAGCAGCCAAGATCTGGGACAGGCAAACTATGGCTACACCTTC.

The V and J genes are TRBV4-3 and TRBJ2-2; 8 bases are shared with TRBD2. Unmatched junction bases numbered 8, after V lost 4 bases and J lost 7 bases. The CDR3 is made up of 15 amino acids. The germline V gene encodes CDR1 LGHNA and CDR2 YSLEER. The CDR3 bases are TGCGCCAGCAGCCCCAGGACTAGCCGGGACGGGGAGCTGTTTTTT. Translation: CASSPRTSRDGELFF.

This sequence joins TRBV11-2 and TRBJ2-3; 9 bases agree with TRBD2. Looked up from germline, CDR1 is SGHAT and CDR2 is FQNNGV. Trimming took 6 bases from V and 7 from J; bases not matched to a gene: 14. This CDR3 region has 16 residues. CDR3 nucleotides: TGTGCCAGCAGGATGGTAGCGGGAGCAGTAACAAATACGCAGTATTTT. This codes for CASRMVAGAVTNTQYF.

The chain employs TRBV4-3 and TRBJ2-6; TRBD1 matches 10 bases. Germline V gives CDR1 LGHNA, CDR2 YSLEER. This CDR3 is built from 16 residues. Germline trimming cut 3 bases from V and 2 bases from J; bases unmatched to any gene: 1. CDR3 sequence (DNA): TGCGCCAGCAGCCAGGGGACAGGGGCTGGGGCCAACGTCCTGACTTTC. Translation gives CASSQGTGAGANVLTF.

About this clone: Other DNA sequences in the same sample also yield this CDR3. This chain uses TRBV4-3 with TRBJ2-1; 14 bases are a match to TRBD2. V lost 3 bases and J lost 7; bases outside the gene matches: 2. The CDR3 totals 15 residues. Germline lookup yields CDR1 LGHNA and CDR2 YSLEER. The CDR3 bases are TGCGCCAGCAGCCAGACTAGCGGGGGGGCTAATGAGCAGTTCTTC. This codes for CASSQTSGGANEQFF.

CDR3 in DNA: TGCGCCAGCAGTCCCGTGGGAGGCGGCTACACCTTC. Its protein is CASSPVGGGYTF. The chain couples TRBV5-1 to TRBJ1-2; D gene unclear. CDR1 and CDR2 from the germline V gene are SGHRS and YFSETQ. The CDR3 runs 12 residues. Trimming removed 5 bases at V and 8 bases at J, with 13 bases between.

This chain joins TRBV9 and TRBJ2-3, with D possibly TRBD2 on 5 matching bases. Germline V gives CDR1 SGDLS, CDR2 YYNGEE. Between the trimmed V and J ends, which lost 2 bases and 2 bases, there was a span of 12 bases. The CDR3 sequence is 15 residues long. The CDR3 DNA is TGTGCCAGCAGCGTTCGGGGTGGGGACACAGATACGCAGTATTTT. It codes for CASSVRGGDTDTQYF.

V is TRBV9 and J is TRBJ2-5, with D possibly being TRBD2 (6 bases). The V end was cut by 3 bases, the J end by 2 bases, with 11 bases between. Per the germline V gene, CDR1 is SGDLS and CDR2 is YYNGEE. The CDR3 loop spans 14 amino acids. CDR3 residues: CASSAGSIQETQYF. The CDR3 DNA reads as TGTGCCAGCAGCGCCGGGAGCATACAAGAGACCCAGTACTTC. Filled out from reference TRBV9 and TRBJ2-5, the complete variable domain reads DSGVTQTPKHLITATGQRVTLRCSPRSGDLSVYWYQQSLDQGLQFLIQYYNGEERAKGNILERFSAQQFPDLHSELNLSSLELGDSALYFCASSAGSIQETQYFGPGTRLLVL.

This clone occurred a few times. CDR3 loop: CASSLLSPTSGSSGELFF. The CDR3 DNA sequence: TGTGCCAGCAGCCTCCTCTCCCCCACTAGCGGGAGTTCCGGGGAGCTGTTTTTT. This rearrangement joins TRBV7-6 to TRBJ2-2; 11 nucleotides agree with TRBD2. Germline V gene lookup returns CDR1 SGHVS and CDR2 FNYEAQ. Trimming at V came to 5 bases and at J to 6 bases, leaving 14 bases not matched to a gene. The CDR3 loop spans 18 amino acids.

The rearrangement uses TRBV4-3 and TRBJ1-5; D is undetermined. Per germline, CDR1 LGHNA and CDR2 YSLEER. The CDR3 is made up of 18 amino acids. V lost 2 bases and J lost 5, with 22 bases in between. CDR3 nucleotides: TGCGCCAGCAGCCAACCCCATATGGCTCCCCCGAGGGATCAGCCCCAGCATTTT. This sequence encodes CASSQPHMAPPRDQPQHF.

The chain combines TRBV27 with TRBJ2-4; D may be TRBD1 (5 bases). CDR3 length: 18 residues. The germline gives CDR1 MNHEY, CDR2 SMNVEV (reference sequence). V was clipped by 5 bases and J by 0 bases, with 20 bases between them. In nucleotides, the CDR3 is TGTGCCAGCAGTCCCAGGACAACCCGGACCCTAGCCAAAAACATTCAGTACTTC. Its protein is CASSPRTTRTLAKNIQYF.

CDR3 coding DNA: TGTGCCAGCAGTAAGGGAGCGACCCACAATGAGCAGTTCTTC. It yields the protein CASSKGATHNEQFF. This chain links TRBV7-8 with TRBJ2-1, with D maybe TRBD2 (5 bases). The CDR3 sequence is 14 residues long. The germline CDR1 and CDR2 sequences are SGHVS and FQNEAQ. V dropped 6 bases and J dropped 5 bases, with 14 bases sitting between them.

This chain joins TRBV7-9 and TRBJ2-7; D remains unclear. The CDR3 is made up of 10 amino acids. V lost 10 bases and J lost 4, with 8 bases in between. Per the germline V gene, CDR1 is SEHNR and CDR2 is FQNEAQ (reference sequence). CDR3 loop: CAIKEYEQYF. CDR3 in DNA: TGTGCCATTAAGGAGTACGAGCAGTACTTC.

The rearrangement joins TRBV5-1 to TRBJ2-5; D is perhaps TRBD1 (5 bases). The germline gives CDR1 SGHRS, CDR2 YFSETQ. The CDR3 loop spans 15 amino acids. V lost 1 base, J lost 4 bases, and 14 bases lay in between. This CDR3 is CASSLRGLNGETQYF. In nucleotides, the CDR3 is TGCGCCAGCAGCTTGAGGGGCCTAAACGGAGAGACCCAGTACTTC.

The CDR3 sequence is CSVEEPSSGEQFF. Written as DNA, the CDR3 is TGCAGCGTTGAAGAACCTAGCAGCGGTGAGCAGTTCTTC. V usage is TRBV29-1 and J usage is TRBJ2-1; a weak D match, TRBD2 (5 bases). V lost 0 bases, J lost 9 bases, and 12 bases lay in between. The CDR3 runs 13 residues. Germline assignment: CDR1 SQVTM and CDR2 ANQGSEA.

This rearrangement joins TRBV4-2 to TRBJ2-7, with 9 bases aligning to TRBD1. Per the germline V gene, CDR1 is LGHNA and CDR2 is YNFKEQ. The CDR3 length is 15 residues. Losses at the gene ends were 4 bases for V and 2 bases for J; bases not matched to a gene: 6. The CDR3 coding sequence is TGTGCCAGCAGCCGACCCGGGACAGGGACCTACGAGCAGTACTTC. Residues: CASSRPGTGTYEQYF.

The J gene is TRBJ1-1, the V gene TRBV6-5; 7 bases are shared with TRBD1. The CDR3 has 14 residues. Looked up from germline, CDR1 is MNHEY and CDR2 is SVGAGI. V trimming: 6 bases; J trimming: 0 bases; junction bases outside the gene matches: 4. The chain's CDR3 is CASRQGLVNTEAFF. The CDR3 coding sequence is TGTGCCAGCAGACAGGGGTTAGTGAACACTGAAGCTTTCTTT.

The chain links TRBV25-1 to TRBJ1-1, with no clear D. The ends were cut back, 0 bases at V and 7 bases at J, with 9 bases in the middle. The CDR3 runs to 13 residues. In germline, CDR1 is MGHDK, CDR2 SYGVNS. The CDR3 reads CASSEYGRGEAFF. CDR3 in DNA: TGTGCCAGCAGTGAATACGGTCGGGGTGAAGCTTTCTTT.

This chain uses TRBV27 with TRBJ2-3, with 14 bases matching TRBD2. V lost 5 bases, J lost 5 bases, and 9 bases stayed unmatched. The CDR3 runs to 17 residues. The germline V gene encodes CDR1 MNHEY and CDR2 SMNVEV (reference sequence). CDR3 DNA sequence: TGTGCCAGCAGTCCAAAGACTAGCGGGAGGGAAGGAGATACGCAGTATTTT. Translation: CASSPKTSGREGDTQYF.

This clone was recorded only once. J is TRBJ1-5 and V is TRBV5-6, with D possibly matching TRBD1 (5 bases). The CDR3 has 16 amino acids. Germline lookup yields CDR1 SGHDT and CDR2 YYEEEE. V was trimmed by 0 bases and J by 4 bases, leaving 14 bases between them. The CDR3 sequence is CASSLAPGRGNQPQHF. The DNA of the CDR3 is TGTGCCAGCAGCTTGGCCCCGGGGAGGGGTAATCAGCCCCAGCATTTT.

This clone was observed once. V and J are TRBV7-2 and TRBJ2-7; maybe TRBD2 (6 bases). CDR3 length: 13 amino acids. Germline CDR1 SGHTA, CDR2 FQGNSA. Deletions cut 3 bases from V and 1 base from J, with 7 bases between. The CDR3, as DNA: TGTGCCAGCAGCTTGGCGGGATCCTACGAGCAGTACTTC. Its protein product is CASSLAGSYEQYF.

The chain links TRBV6-6 to TRBJ2-7; 9 nucleotides agree with TRBD1. Germline trimming cut 5 bases from V and 3 bases from J; bases unmatched to any gene: 5. This CDR3 has 14 amino acids. Germline assignment: CDR1 MNHNY and CDR2 SVGAGI (reference sequence). In DNA form, the CDR3 reads TGTGCCAGCAGTAGAGGACAGGGGCGCTACGAGCAGTACTTC. Its translation is CASSRGQGRYEQYF.